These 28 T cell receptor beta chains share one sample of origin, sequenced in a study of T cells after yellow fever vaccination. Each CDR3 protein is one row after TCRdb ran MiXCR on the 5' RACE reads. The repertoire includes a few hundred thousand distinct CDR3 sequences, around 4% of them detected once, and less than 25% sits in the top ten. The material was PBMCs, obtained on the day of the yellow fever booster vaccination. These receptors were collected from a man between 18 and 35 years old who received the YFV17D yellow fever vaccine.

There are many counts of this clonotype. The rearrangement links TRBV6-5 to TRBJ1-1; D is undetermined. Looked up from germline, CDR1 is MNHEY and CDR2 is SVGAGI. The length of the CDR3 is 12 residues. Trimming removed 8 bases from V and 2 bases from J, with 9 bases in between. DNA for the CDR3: TGTGCCAGCCAAGACCCCAACACTGAAGCTTTCTTT. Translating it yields CASQDPNTEAFF.

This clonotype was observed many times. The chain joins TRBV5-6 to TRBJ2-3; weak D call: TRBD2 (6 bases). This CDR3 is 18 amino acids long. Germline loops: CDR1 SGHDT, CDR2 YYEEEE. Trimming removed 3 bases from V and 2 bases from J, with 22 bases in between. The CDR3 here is CASSSAALAKGATDTQYF. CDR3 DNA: TGTGCCAGCAGCTCGGCGGCGCTAGCGAAGGGAGCCACAGATACGCAGTATTTT.

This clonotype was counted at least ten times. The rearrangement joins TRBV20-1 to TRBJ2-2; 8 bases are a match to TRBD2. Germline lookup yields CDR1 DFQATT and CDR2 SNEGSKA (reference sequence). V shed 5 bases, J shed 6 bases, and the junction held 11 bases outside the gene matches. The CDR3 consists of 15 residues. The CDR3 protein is CSARSGGNTPGELFF. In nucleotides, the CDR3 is TGCAGTGCTCGCAGCGGGGGTAACACTCCCGGGGAGCTGTTTTTT.

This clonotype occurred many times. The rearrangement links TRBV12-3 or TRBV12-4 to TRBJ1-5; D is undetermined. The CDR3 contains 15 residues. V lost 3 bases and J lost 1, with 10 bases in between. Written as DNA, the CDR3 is TGTGCCAGCAGTTTGGTTATGGGGAGCAATCAGCCCCAGCATTTT. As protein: CASSLVMGSNQPQHF.

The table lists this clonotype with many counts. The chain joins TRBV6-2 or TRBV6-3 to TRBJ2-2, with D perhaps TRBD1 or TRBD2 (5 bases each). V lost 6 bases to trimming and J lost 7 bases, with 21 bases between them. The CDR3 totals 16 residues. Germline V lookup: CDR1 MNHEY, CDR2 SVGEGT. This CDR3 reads CASSLTGAGYNGELFF. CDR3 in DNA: TGTGCCAGCAGCCTTACCGGGGCAGGCTACAACGGGGAGCTGTTTTTT.

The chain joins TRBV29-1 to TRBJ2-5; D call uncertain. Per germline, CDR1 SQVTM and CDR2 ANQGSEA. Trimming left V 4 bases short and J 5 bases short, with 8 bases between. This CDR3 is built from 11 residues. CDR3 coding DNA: TGCAGCGTTGGACAAACGGAGACCCAGTACTTC. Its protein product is CSVGQTETQYF.

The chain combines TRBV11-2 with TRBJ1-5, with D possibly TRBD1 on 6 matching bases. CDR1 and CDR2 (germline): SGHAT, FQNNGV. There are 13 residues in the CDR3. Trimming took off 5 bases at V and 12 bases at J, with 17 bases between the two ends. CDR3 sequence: CASSPSRLDSQHF. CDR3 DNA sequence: TGTGCCAGCAGCCCCTCCCGGTTGGACAGCCAGCATTTT.

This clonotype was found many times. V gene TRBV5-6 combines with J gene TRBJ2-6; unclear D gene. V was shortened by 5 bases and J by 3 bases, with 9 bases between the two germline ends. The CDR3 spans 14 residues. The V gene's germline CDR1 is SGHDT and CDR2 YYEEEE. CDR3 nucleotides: TGTGCCAGCAGACGAACTGGTGGGGCCAACGTCCTGACTTTC. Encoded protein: CASRRTGGANVLTF.

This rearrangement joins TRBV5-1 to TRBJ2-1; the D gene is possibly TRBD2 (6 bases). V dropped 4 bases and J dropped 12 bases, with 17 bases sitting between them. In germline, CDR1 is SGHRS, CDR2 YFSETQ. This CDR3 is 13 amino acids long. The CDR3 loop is CASSPPAGYGQFF. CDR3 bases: TGCGCCAGCAGCCCTCCAGCGGGTTATGGGCAGTTCTTC.

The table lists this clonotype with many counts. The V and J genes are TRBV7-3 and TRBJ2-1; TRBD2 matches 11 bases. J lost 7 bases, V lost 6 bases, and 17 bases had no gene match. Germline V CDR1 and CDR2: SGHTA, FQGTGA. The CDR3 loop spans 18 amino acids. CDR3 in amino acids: CASRLFSLTSGAGNEQFF. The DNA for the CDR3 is TGTGCCAGCAGATTATTTTCCCTGACTAGCGGGGCGGGGAATGAGCAGTTCTTC.

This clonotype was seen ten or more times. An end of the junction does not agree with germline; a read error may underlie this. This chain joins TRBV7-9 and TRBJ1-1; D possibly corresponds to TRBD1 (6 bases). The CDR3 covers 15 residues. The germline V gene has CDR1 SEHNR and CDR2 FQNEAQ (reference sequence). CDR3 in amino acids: CASSLAGRGHTEAFF. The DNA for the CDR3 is TGTGCCAGCAGCCTAGCGGGCAGGGGTCACACTGAAGCTTTCTTT. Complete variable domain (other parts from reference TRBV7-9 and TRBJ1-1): DTGVSQNPRHKITKRGQNVTFRCDPISEHNRLYWYRQTLGQGPEFLTYFQNEAQLEKSRLLSDRFSAERPKGSFSTLEIQRTEQGDSAMYLCASSLAGRGHTEAFFGQGTRLTVV.

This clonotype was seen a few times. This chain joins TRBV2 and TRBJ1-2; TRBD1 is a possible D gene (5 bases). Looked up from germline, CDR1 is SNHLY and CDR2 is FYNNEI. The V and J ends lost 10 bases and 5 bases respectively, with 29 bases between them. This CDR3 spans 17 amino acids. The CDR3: CATLSRGGRPRIYGYTF. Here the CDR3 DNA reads TGTGCCACGCTTAGCCGGGGGGGACGGCCCAGAATTTATGGCTACACCTTC.

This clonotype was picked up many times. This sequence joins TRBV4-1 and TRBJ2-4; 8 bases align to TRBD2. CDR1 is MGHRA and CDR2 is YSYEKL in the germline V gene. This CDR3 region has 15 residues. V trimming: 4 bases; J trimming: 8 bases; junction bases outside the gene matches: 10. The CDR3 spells CASSPRGGPLDIQYF. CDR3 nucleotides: TGCGCCAGCAGCCCCCGGGGGGGCCCTCTCGACATTCAGTACTTC.

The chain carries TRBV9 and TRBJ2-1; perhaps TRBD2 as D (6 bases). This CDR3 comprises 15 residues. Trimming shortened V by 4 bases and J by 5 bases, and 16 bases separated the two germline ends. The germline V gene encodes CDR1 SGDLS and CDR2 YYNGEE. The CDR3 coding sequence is TGTGCCAGCAGCCCACGGGACTCGACCAACAATGAGCAGTTCTTC. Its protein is CASSPRDSTNNEQFF.

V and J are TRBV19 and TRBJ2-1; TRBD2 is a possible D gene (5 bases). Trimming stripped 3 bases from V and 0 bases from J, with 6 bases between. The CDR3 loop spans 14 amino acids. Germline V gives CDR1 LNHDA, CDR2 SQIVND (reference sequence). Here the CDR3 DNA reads TGTGCCAGTAGTATGGGGAGCTCCTACAATGAGCAGTTCTTC. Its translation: CASSMGSSYNEQFF.

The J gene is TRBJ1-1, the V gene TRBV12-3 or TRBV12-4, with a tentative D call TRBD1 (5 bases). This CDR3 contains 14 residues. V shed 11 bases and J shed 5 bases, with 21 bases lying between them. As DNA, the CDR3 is TGTGCCGTTAATCATCCGGGAGGGGTGACTGAAGCTTTCTTT. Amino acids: CAVNHPGGVTEAFF.

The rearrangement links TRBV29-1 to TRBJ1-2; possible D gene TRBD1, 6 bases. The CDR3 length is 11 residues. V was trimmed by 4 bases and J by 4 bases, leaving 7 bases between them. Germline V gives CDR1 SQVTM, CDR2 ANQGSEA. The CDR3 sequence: CSVGQVYGYTF. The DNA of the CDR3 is TGCAGCGTTGGACAGGTCTATGGCTACACCTTC.

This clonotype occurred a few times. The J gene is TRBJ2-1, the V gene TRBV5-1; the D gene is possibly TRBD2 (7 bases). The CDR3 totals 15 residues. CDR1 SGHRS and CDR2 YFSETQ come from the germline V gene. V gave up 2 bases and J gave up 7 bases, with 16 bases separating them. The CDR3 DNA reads TGCGCCAGCAGCTTATTAGGGGGGGCAAGGAATGAGCAGTTCTTC. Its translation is CASSLLGGARNEQFF.

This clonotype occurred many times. The CDR3 sequence is CASSLIGGGYADTQYF. CDR3 DNA: TGTGCCAGCAGCTTAATCGGGGGGGGATATGCGGATACGCAGTATTTT. The chain is built from TRBV7-2 and TRBJ2-3; 8 bases are shared with TRBD2. Germline lookup yields CDR1 SGHTA and CDR2 FQGNSA. The CDR3 spans 16 residues. V was clipped by 2 bases and J by 6 bases; unmatched bases: 10. The full variable domain, rest sourced from reference TRBV7-2 and TRBJ2-3, is GAGVSQSPSNKVTEKGKDVELRCDPISGHTALYWYRQSLGQGLEFLIYFQGNSAPDKSGLPSDRFSAERTGGSVSTLTIQRTQQEDSAVYLCASSLIGGGYADTQYFGPGTRLTVL.

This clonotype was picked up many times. The CDR3 loop is CASRTLAIGTDTQYF. The CDR3 DNA is TGTGCCAGCAGGACCCTAGCGATTGGTACAGATACGCAGTATTTT. J is TRBJ2-3 and V is TRBV6-5, with D tentatively TRBD2 (6 bases). Trimming removed 6 bases at V and 3 bases at J, with 16 bases between. The germline V gene encodes CDR1 MNHEY and CDR2 SVGAGI. This CDR3 has 15 residues.

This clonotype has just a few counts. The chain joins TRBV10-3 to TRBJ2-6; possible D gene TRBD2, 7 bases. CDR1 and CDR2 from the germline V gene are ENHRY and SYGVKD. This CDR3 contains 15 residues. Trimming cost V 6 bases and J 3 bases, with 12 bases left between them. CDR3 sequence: CAISHGGRGANVLTF. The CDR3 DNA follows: TGTGCCATCAGCCACGGGGGGCGTGGGGCCAACGTCCTGACTTTC.

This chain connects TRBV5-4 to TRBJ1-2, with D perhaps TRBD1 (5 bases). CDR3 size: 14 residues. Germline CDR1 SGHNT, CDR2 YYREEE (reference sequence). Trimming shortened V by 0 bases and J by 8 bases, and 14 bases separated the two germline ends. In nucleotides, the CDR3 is TGTGCCAGCAGCTTGGATTCGGGACGTGGCGGCTACACCTTC. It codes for CASSLDSGRGGYTF.

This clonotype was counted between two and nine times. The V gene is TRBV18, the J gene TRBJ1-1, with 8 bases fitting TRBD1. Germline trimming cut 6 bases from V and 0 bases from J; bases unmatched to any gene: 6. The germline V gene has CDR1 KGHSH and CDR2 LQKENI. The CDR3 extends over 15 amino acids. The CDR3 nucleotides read TGTGCCAGCTCCCCGACAGGGGCCATGAACACTGAAGCTTTCTTT. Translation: CASSPTGAMNTEAFF.

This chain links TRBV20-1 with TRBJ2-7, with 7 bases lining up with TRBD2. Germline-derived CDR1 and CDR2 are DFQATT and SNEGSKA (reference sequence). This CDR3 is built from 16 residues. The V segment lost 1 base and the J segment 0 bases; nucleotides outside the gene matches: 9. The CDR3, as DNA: TGCAGTGCTAGAGGCCCTACGGGGGGTTTCTCCTACGAGCAGTACGTC. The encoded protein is CSARGPTGGFSYEQYV.

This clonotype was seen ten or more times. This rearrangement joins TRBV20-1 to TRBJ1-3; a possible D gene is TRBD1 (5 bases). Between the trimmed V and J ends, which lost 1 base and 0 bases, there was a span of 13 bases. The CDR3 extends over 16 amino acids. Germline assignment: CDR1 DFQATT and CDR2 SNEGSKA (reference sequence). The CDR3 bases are TGCAGTGCTAGAGGGGGCAGGGAGAGCTCTGGAAACACCATATATTTT. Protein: CSARGGRESSGNTIYF.

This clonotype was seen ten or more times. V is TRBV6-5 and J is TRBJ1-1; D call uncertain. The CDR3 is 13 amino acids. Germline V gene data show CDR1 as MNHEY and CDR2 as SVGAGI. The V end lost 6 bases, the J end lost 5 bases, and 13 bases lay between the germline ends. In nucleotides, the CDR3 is TGTGCCAGCAGCCTCGTTGTTTGGACTGAAGCTTTCTTT. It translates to CASSLVVWTEAFF.

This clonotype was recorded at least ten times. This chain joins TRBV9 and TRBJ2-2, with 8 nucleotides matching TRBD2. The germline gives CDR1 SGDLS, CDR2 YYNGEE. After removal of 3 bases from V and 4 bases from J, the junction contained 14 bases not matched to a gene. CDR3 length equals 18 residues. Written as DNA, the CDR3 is TGTGCCAGCAGCGCCCGGGAGGGTGTAGCGGGGTTCACCGGGGAGCTGTTTTTT. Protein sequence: CASSAREGVAGFTGELFF.

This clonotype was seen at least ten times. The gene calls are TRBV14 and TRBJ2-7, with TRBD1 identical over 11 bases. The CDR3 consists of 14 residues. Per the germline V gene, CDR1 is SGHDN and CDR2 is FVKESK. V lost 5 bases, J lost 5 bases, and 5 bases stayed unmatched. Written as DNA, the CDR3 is TGTGCCAGCAGCTCCCGGGACAGGGGGAACGAGCAGTACTTC. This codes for CASSSRDRGNEQYF. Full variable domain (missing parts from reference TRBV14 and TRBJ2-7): EAGVTQFPSHSVIEKGQTVTLRCDPISGHDNLYWYRRVMGKEIKFLLHFVKESKQDESGMPNNRFLAERTGGTYSTLKVQPAELEDSGVYFCASSSRDRGNEQYFGPGTRLTVT.